This TCR beta chain was captured in a study of blood T cell repertoires in COVID-19 (dated by TCRdb to about 2020). Regarding the research as a whole: Samples covering the acute and convalescent phases of COVID-19 were provided by collaborators in the United States, Italy and Spain. Subjects who had been exposed to COVID-19, were actively infected with it, or had recovered from it provided the deeply sampled blood TCRbeta repertoires that made up the dataset. Where available, HLA class I and class II types were obtained from metadata supplied by the sample provider rather than from assay-based typing. A de-identified subject ID, COVID-19 status, age in years and sex were almost always included in the sample metadata. The material from the prospective study consisted of cDNA or gDNA derived from T cells, B-cell-depleted T cells, or PBMCs. The repertoires were made available in a free public database intended to serve as a resource for research on the immune response to SARS-CoV-2. The samples were drawn from the first 160 participants of the ongoing ImmuneRACE study and from some 1,300 subjects provided by 6 global collaborators. Results the study describes overall, beyond this receptor: How much clinical and demographic metadata was included differed by source and by participant, and the metadata was provided uncurated.

Details on this clone: Its antigen remains undetermined. No base-level quality is on record; no much larger clone is a single base apart.

Collaborating institutions collected whole blood in K2EDTA tubes following their own protocols. Collaborator samples were shipped for TCRbeta analysis as frozen whole blood, isolated PBMCs, or DNA extracted from either sample type. The junction carries 23 bases between V and J, which are trimmed by 1 base and 9 bases respectively. The cysteine opens and the phenylalanine closes a CDR3 of 18 amino acids. This entry keeps only the CDR3 DNA: 54 bases, framed from base 1. The germline V gene sets CDR1 to SGHRS and CDR2 to YFSETQ. The immunoSEQ Assay, a bias-controlled multiplex PCR, was used to amplify TCRbeta CDR3 regions from genomic DNA. As for how the authors treated the data: Nucleated cell counts per sample were estimated from amplification of reference gene primers within the assay. To quantify the absolute abundance of each unique TCRbeta CDR3 rearrangement, sequence reads were collapsed and filtered. For each sample, productive Simpson clonality was calculated as the square root of Simpson's diversity index across productive rearrangements. The table comes from immuneACCESS by way of TCRdb, which keeps in-frame sequences with V and J called. Part of the clones is missing from these tables; in studies checked, under half for an unresolved V gene and the rest for unknown reasons. From that table come the V and J calls and clone size; the DNA was used to work out D and trimming. The sample table holds roughly 150,000 clones, of which approximately 81% were seen once. Roughly a tenth of the sample is in the top ten clones.

The sample taken for sequencing was peripheral blood. The rearrangement combines TRBV5-1 with TRBJ1-6; the D segment could be TRBD1, given 5 matching bases. The receptor was isolated from a woman aged 80 or over with active or convalescent COVID-19. The CDR3 loop reads CASSLYVGAAGTSSPLHF. The DNA is TGCGCCAGCAGCTTGTACGTTGGGGCGGCGGGGACTAGTTCACCCCTCCACTTT. The CDR3 plus the reference TRBV5-1 and TRBJ1-6 genes for the other parts give the full variable domain: KAGVTQTPRYLIKTRGQQVTLSCSPISGHRSVSWYQQTPGQGLQFLFEYFSETQRNKGNFPGRFSGRQFSNSRSEMNVSTLELGDSALYLCASSLYVGAAGTSSPLHFGNGTRLTVT.